Below are 5 T cell receptor beta chains sequenced from a single sample in a study of blood T cells in healthy people across ages. Primers used in a second PCR of about 7 to 12 cycles were a sample-barcoded 5' primer and a J-beta primer mix. TCRdb re-called the 5' RACE reads with MiXCR, one entry per CDR3 protein. The sample consists of about 580,000 distinct CDR3 sequences, 40% to 55% of them appearing once. The sample consisted of blood. These TCRs come from a man aged 80 or over in good health.

The V call is TRBV4-3, the J call TRBJ2-3; 8 positions agree with TRBD2. V dropped 4 bases and J dropped 2; count of bases not matched to a gene: 11. The CDR3 is made up of 17 amino acids. Germline V lookup: CDR1 LGHNA, CDR2 YSLEER. The CDR3 DNA reads as TGCGCCAGCAGCCCCAGCGGGAGCACAGAGAACACAGATACGCAGTATTTT. Its translation is CASSPSGSTENTDTQYF.

Details on this clonotype: One end of the junction fails to match germline, which may point to a read error. V gene TRBV6-6 combines with J gene TRBJ2-1; 7 bases agree with TRBD2. The CDR3 totals 16 residues. CDR1 MNHNY and CDR2 SVGAGI come from the germline V gene (reference sequence). The CDR3 DNA is TGTGCCAGCGGTTACTCTGCGGGGGTAAGGGGCAATGAGCAGTTCTTC. The encoded protein is CASGYSAGVRGNEQFF.

This clonotype was counted between two and nine times. J is TRBJ2-7 and V is TRBV7-2; 9 bases are a match to TRBD2. Germline CDR1 reads SGHTA; CDR2 reads FQGNSA. Unmatched junction bases numbered 8, after V lost 5 bases and J lost 3 bases. This CDR3 comprises 15 residues. CDR3 region: CASSHPGTSIYEQYF. The CDR3 DNA follows: TGTGCCAGCAGCCACCCCGGGACTAGCATCTACGAGCAGTACTTC.

In DNA, the CDR3 is TGTGCCAGCAGTTACGTTAGCGGGGGAACAGATACGCAGTATTTT. Its protein is CASSYVSGGTDTQYF. This chain uses TRBV6-5 with TRBJ2-3; TRBD2 matches at 9 bases. V lost 2 bases and J lost 3; bases outside the gene matches: 3. This CDR3 is built from 15 residues. Germline lookup yields CDR1 MNHEY and CDR2 SVGAGI.

The rearrangement links TRBV10-3 to TRBJ2-4; D remains unclear. The CDR3 totals 14 residues. Germline values: CDR1 ENHRY, CDR2 SYGVKD. Trimming stripped 0 bases from V and 13 bases from J, with 16 bases between. DNA of the CDR3: TGTGCCATCAGTGAGTCGAACTCCCTTGGAGAGCAGTACTTC. Amino acid sequence: CAISESNSLGEQYF.